What follows describes a single T cell receptor beta chain. No antigen is known for it. The data were obtained in a study of T cell repertoires in ileal Crohn's disease. Study conclusions and caveats: Mucosal expansions were suggested to be mainly CD8 T cells.

Assay used: immunoSEQ multiplex PCR; TCRdb lists only in-frame clones, some missing. The top ten clones hold around 14% of a sample with 8,500 to 13,000 clones, 75% to 85% of them seen once. The time point denotes: neoterminal ileum biopsy at postoperative endoscopy, about 6 months after surgery. The sequenced sample consisted of ileal tissue. The sequence was obtained from an adult with Crohn's disease.

CDR3 amino acids: CASSLGLAGYETQYF. The DNA for the CDR3 is TGCGCCAGCAGCTTGGGATTAGCGGGGTATGAGACCCAGTACTTC. This chain connects TRBV5-1 to TRBJ2-5; TRBD2 matches at 8 bases. Germline CDR1 SGHRS, CDR2 YFSETQ. CDR3 length equals 15 residues. J gave up 5 bases and V 0 bases, and 6 bases lay outside the gene matches.